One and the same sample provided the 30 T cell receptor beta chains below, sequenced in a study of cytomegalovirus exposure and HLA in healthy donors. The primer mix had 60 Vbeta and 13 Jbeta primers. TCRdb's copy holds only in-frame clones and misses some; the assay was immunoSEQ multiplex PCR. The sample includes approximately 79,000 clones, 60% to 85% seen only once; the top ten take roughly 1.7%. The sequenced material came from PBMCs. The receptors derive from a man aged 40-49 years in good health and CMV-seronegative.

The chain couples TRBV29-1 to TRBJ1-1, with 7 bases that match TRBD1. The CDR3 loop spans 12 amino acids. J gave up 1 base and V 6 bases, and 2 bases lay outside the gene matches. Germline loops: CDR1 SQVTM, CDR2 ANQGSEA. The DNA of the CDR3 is TGCAGCGTGAGGACAGGGAACACTGAAGCTTTCTTT. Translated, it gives CSVRTGNTEAFF.

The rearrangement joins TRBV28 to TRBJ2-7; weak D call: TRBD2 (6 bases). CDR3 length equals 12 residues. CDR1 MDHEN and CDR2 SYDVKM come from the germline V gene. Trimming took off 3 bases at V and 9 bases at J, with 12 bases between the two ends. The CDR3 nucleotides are TGTGCCAGCAGTTTTCGGGGAGCGGGGCAGTACTTC. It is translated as CASSFRGAGQYF.

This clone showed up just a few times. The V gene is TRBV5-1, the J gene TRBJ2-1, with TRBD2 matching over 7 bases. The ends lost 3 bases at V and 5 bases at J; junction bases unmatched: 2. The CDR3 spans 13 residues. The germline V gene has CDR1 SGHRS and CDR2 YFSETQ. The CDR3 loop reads CASSWGTNNEQFF. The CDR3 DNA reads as TGCGCCAGCAGCTGGGGGACTAACAATGAGCAGTTCTTC.

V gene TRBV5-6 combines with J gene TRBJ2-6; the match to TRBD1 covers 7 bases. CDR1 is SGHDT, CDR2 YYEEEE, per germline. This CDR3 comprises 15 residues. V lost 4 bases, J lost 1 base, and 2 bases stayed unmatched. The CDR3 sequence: CASSLTGSGANVLTF. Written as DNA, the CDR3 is TGTGCCAGCAGCCTGACAGGGTCTGGGGCCAACGTCCTGACTTTC.

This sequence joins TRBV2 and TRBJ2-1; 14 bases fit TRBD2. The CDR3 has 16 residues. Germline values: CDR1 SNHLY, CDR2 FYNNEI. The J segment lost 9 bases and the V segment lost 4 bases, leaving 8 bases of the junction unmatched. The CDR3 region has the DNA TGTGCCAGCAGTGCCCCCACGGGACTAGCGGGAGTTGAGCAGTTCTTC. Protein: CASSAPTGLAGVEQFF.

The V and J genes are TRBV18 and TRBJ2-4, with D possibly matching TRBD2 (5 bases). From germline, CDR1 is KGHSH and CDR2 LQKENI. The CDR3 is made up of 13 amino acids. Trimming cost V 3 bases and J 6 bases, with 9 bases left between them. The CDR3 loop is CASSPAGGNIQYF. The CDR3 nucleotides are TGTGCCAGCTCACCGGCAGGAGGAAACATTCAGTACTTC.

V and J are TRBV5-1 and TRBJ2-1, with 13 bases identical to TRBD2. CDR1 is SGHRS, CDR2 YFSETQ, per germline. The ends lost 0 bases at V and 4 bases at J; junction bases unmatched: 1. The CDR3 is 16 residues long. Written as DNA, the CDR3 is TGCGCCAGCAGCTTGGTACTAGCGGGAGGGTACAATGAGCAGTTCTTC. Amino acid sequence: CASSLVLAGGYNEQFF.

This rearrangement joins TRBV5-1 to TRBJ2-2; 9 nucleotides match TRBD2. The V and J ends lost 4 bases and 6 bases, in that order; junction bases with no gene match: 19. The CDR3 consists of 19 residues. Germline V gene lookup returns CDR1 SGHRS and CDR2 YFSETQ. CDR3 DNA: TGCGCCAGCAGCGGAGGGCCGGCGGGAGGGCCACGCACCTCCGGGGAGCTGTTTTTT. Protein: CASSGGPAGGPRTSGELFF.

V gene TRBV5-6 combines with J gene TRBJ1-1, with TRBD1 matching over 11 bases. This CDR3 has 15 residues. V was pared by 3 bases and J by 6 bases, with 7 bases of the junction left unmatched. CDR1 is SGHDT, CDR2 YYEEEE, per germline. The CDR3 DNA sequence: TGTGCCAGCAGCTCGCCGGGACAGGGGGGCGCTGAAGCTTTCTTT. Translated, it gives CASSSPGQGGAEAFF.

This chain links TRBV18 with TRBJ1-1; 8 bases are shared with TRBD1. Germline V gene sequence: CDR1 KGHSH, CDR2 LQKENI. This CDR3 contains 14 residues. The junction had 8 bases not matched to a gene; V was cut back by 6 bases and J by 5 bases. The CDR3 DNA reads TGTGCCAGCTCTCAAGGACAGGGAAGAACTGAAGCTTTCTTT. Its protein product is CASSQGQGRTEAFF. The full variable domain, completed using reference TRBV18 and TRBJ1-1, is NAGVMQNPRHLVRRRGQEARLRCSPMKGHSHVYWYRQLPEEGLKFMVYLQKENIIDESGMPKERFSAEFPKEGPSILRIQQVVRGDSAAYFCASSQGQGRTEAFFGQGTRLTVV.

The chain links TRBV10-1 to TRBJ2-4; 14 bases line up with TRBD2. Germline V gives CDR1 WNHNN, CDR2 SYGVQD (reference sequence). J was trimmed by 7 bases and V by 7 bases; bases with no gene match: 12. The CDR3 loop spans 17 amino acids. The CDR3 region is CASTLPGLAGAPNIQYF. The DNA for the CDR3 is TGCGCCAGCACCTTGCCGGGACTAGCGGGAGCTCCTAACATTCAGTACTTC.

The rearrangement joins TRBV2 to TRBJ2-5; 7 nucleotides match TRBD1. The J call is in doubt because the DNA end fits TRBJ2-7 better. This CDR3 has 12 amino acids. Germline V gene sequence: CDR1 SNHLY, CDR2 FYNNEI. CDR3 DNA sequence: TGTGCCAGCAGTGAAAACAGGGGCGAGCAGTACTTC. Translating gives CASSENRGEQYF.

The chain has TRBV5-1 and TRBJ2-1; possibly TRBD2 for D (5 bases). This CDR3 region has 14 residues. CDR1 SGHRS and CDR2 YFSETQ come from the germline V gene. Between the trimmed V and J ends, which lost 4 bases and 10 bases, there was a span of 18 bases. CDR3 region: CASSELTGNREQFF. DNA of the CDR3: TGCGCCAGCAGCGAGCTAACCGGGAATAGGGAGCAGTTCTTC. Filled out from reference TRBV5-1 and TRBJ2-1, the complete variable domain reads KAGVTQTPRYLIKTRGQQVTLSCSPISGHRSVSWYQQTPGQGLQFLFEYFSETQRNKGNFPGRFSGRQFSNSRSEMNVSTLELGDSALYLCASSELTGNREQFFGPGTRLTVL.

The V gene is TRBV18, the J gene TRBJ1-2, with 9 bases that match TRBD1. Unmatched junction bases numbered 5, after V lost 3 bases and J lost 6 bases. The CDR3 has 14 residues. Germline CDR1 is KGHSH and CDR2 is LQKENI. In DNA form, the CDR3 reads TGTGCCAGCTCACCGGAACAGGGGGCAGATGGCTACACCTTC. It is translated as CASSPEQGADGYTF.

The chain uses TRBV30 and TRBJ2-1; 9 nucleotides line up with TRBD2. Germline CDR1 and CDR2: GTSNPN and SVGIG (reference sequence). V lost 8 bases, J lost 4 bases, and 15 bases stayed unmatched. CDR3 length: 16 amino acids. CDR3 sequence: CARSRHPSGDYNEQFF. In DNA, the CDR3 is TGTGCCCGATCCCGCCACCCTAGCGGGGATTACAATGAGCAGTTCTTC.

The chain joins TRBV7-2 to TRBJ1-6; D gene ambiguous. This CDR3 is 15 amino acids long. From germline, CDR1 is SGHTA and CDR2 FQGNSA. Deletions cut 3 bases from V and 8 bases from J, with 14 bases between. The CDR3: CASSFRRGADSPLHF. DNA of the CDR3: TGTGCCAGCAGCTTCAGACGGGGTGCGGATTCACCCCTCCACTTT.

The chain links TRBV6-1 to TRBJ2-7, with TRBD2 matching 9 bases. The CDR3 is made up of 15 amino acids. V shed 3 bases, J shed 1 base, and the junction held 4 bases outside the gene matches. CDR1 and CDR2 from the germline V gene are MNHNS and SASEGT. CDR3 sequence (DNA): TGTGCCAGCAGTGATCCGACTAGCGGTTCCTACGAGCAGTACTTC. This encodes CASSDPTSGSYEQYF.

CDR3 DNA: TGTGCCAGCAGTTACCCAACTAGCGGGGGCACAGATACGCAGTATTTT. This translates into CASSYPTSGGTDTQYF. The chain combines TRBV6-6 with TRBJ2-3; 10 bases line up with TRBD2. Germline trimming cut 2 bases from V and 1 base from J; bases unmatched to any gene: 3. The CDR3 covers 16 residues. Germline-derived CDR1 and CDR2 are MNHNY and SVGAGI (reference sequence).

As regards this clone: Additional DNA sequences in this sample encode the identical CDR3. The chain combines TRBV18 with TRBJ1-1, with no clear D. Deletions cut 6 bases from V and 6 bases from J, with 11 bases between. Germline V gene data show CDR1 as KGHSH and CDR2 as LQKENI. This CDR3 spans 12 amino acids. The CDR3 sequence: CASSRGEAEAFF. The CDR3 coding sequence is TGTGCCAGCTCCCGAGGAGAAGCTGAAGCTTTCTTT.

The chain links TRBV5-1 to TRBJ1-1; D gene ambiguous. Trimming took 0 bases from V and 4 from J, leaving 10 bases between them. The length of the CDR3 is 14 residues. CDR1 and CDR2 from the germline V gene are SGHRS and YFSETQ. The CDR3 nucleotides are TGCGCCAGCAGCTTGGAGGGCCGGGGCACTGAAGCTTTCTTT. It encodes CASSLEGRGTEAFF.

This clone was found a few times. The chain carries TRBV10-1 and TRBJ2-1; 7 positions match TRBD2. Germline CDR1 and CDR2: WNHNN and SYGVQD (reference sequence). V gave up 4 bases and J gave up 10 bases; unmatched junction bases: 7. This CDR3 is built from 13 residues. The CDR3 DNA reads TGCGCCAGCAGTGGGGGGGGAGAGAGGGAGCAGTTCTTC. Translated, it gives CASSGGGEREQFF.

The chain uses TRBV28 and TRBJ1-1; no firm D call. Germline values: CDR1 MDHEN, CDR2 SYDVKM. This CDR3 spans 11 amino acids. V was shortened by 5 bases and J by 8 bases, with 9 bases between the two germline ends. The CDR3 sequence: CASSAVEEAFF. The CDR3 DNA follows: TGTGCCAGCAGTGCGGTCGAAGAAGCTTTCTTT.

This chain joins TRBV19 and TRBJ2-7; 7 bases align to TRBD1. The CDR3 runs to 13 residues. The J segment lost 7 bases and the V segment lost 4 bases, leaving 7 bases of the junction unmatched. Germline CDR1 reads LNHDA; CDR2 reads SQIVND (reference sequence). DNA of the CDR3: TGTGCCAGTAGTAAATCTAGGGACAGAGAGCAGTACTTC. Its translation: CASSKSRDREQYF.

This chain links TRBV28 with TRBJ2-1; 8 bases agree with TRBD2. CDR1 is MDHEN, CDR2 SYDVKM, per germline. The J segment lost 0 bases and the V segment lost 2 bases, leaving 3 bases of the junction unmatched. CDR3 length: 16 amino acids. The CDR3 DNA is TGTGCCAGCAGTTTAACGACTAGCGCCTCCTACAATGAGCAGTTCTTC. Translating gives CASSLTTSASYNEQFF.

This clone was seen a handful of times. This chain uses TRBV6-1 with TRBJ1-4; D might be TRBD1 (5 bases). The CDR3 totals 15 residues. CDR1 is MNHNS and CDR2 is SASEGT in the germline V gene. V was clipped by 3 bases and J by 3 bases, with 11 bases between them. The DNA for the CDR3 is TGTGCCAGCAGTGACGTGGGGGGTCCTAATGAAAAACTGTTTTTT. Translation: CASSDVGGPNEKLFF.

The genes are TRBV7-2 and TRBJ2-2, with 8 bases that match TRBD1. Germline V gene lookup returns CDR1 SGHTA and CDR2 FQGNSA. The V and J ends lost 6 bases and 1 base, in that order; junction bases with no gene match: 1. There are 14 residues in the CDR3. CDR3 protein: CASRGTGNTGELFF. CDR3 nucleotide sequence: TGTGCCAGCAGAGGGACAGGGAACACCGGGGAGCTGTTTTTT.

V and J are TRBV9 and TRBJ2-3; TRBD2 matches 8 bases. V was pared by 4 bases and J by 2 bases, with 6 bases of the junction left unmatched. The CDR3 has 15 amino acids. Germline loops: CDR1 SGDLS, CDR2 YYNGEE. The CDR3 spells CASSISGTDTDTQYF. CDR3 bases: TGTGCCAGCAGCATTAGCGGGACCGACACAGATACGCAGTATTTT.

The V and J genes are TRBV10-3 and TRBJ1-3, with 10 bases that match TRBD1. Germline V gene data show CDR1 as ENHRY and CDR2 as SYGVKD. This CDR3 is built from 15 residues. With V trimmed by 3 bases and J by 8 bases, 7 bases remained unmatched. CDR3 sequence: CAISDSGQGLDTIYF. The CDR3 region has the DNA TGTGCCATCAGTGACTCGGGACAGGGGTTGGACACCATATATTTT.

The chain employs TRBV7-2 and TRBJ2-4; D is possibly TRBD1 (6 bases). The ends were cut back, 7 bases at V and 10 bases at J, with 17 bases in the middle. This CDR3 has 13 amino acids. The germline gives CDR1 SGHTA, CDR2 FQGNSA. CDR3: CASTPFSGTIQYF. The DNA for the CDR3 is TGTGCCAGCACCCCTTTCTCTGGGACAATTCAGTACTTC. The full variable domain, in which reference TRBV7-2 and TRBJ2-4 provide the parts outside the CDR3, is GAGVSQSPSNKVTEKGKDVELRCDPISGHTALYWYRQSLGQGLEFLIYFQGNSAPDKSGLPSDRFSAERTGGSVSTLTIQRTQQEDSAVYLCASTPFSGTIQYFGAGTRLSVL.

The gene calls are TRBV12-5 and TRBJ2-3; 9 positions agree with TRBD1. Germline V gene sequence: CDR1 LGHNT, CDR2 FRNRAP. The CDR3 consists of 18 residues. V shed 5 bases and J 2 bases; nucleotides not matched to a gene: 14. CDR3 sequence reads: CASGPEPGQGTNTDTQYF. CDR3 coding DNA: TGTGCTAGTGGTCCCGAACCGGGACAGGGAACGAACACAGATACGCAGTATTTT. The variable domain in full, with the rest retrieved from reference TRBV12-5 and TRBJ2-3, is DARVTQTPRHKVTEMGQEVTMRCQPILGHNTVFWYRQTMMQGLELLAYFRNRAPLDDSGMPKDRFSAEMPDATLATLKIQPSEPRDSAVYFCASGPEPGQGTNTDTQYFGPGTRLTVL.